The rows below give T cell receptor beta chains drawn from one sample of a study of blood T cell repertoires in COVID-19. Repertoires were generated with immunoSEQ multiplex PCR, while TCRdb's copy carries only in-frame clones and drops some. The table lists 300,000 to 350,000 clones, about 90% of them singletons. Source material: PBMCs or T cells enriched from blood (not recorded which). These receptors all come from a woman aged 25-40 years who had recovered from COVID-19. Both conserved end residues are part of each CDR3. D genes are given only for firm matches. Clone size, where shown, is once, few, many, or a class for clones that have expanded.

j_call	clone_size	d_call	v_call	cdr3_aa	cdr3_nt
TRBJ1-2	NA	TRBD1	TRBV15	CATSRAGQGPNGYTF	TGTGCCACCAGCAGAGCGGGACAGGGGCCTAATGGCTACACCTTC
TRBJ2-5	few	NA	TRBV29-1	CSVAEFPGGETQYF	TGCAGCGTCGCAGAGTTCCCAGGGGGGGAGACCCAGTACTTC
TRBJ2-5	NA	TRBD2	TRBV7-8	CASSHTRGGTRKETQYF	TGTGCCAGCAGCCACACTCGGGGGGGTACTAGGAAAGAGACCCAGTACTTC
TRBJ1-6	NA	TRBD1	TRBV28	CASSPGQGYSPLHF	TGTGCCAGCAGCCCGGGACAGGGGTACTCACCCCTCCACTTT
TRBJ1-4	NA	TRBD1	TRBV7-9	CASSPGQGLRGKLFF	TGTGCCAGCAGCCCGGGACAGGGCCTTCGTGGAAAACTGTTTTTT
TRBJ1-6	NA	NA	TRBV11-2	CASSLEDTGESYNSPLHF	TGTGCCAGCAGCTTAGAGGACACGGGGGAGTCCTATAATTCACCCCTCCACTTT
TRBJ2-7	NA	TRBD2	TRBV19	CASSPGTSGNYEQYF	TGTGCCAGTAGTCCCGGGACTAGCGGGAACTACGAGCAGTACTTC
TRBJ1-1	few	NA	TRBV6-1	CASSEWTENTEAFF	TGTGCCAGCAGTGAATGGACAGAGAACACTGAAGCTTTCTTT
TRBJ2-2	NA	NA	TRBV5-1	CASSLHAFSGNTGELFF	TGCGCCAGCAGCTTACATGCCTTTTCGGGGAACACCGGGGAGCTGTTTTTT
TRBJ1-3	NA	TRBD1	TRBV18	CASSPLENRGPVPGNTIYF	TGTGCCAGCTCACCACTAGAAAACAGGGGGCCGGTTCCCGGAAACACCATATATTTT
TRBJ1-4	once	NA	TRBV4-3	CASSLGWTANEKLFF	TGCGCCAGCAGCCTCGGGTGGACAGCTAATGAAAAACTGTTTTTT
TRBJ2-5	NA	NA	TRBV7-2	CASSLGSRETQYF	TGTGCCAGCAGCTTAGGGTCCCGGGAGACCCAGTACTTC
TRBJ2-2	NA	TRBD2	TRBV2	CASNPGLTNTGELFF	TGTGCCAGCAATCCGGGACTAACGAACACCGGGGAGCTGTTTTTT
TRBJ1-2	NA	NA	TRBV7-9	CASSSTTQDTIPSYGYTF	TGTGCCAGCAGCTCGACGACACAAGATACGATCCCGTCCTATGGCTACACCTTC
TRBJ2-5	NA	TRBD2	TRBV28	CASSFSGGARNLYF	TGTGCCAGCAGTTTCAGCGGGGGGGCCCGAAACCTGTACTTC
TRBJ2-2	NA	TRBD2	TRBV19	CASSIRGGSTGELFF	TGTGCCAGTAGTATACGCGGGGGTAGCACCGGGGAGCTGTTTTTT
TRBJ1-6	NA	NA	TRBV7-6	CASSLAATVNSPLHF	TGTGCCAGCAGCTTAGCCGCGACAGTTAATTCACCCCTCCACTTT
TRBJ2-2	NA	NA	TRBV27	CASSFPLSGELFF	TGTGCCAGCAGTTTCCCTCTTTCCGGGGAGCTGTTTTTT
TRBJ2-3	NA	TRBD1	TRBV5-4	CASSPEGTGGRDTQYF	TGTGCCAGCAGCCCGGAGGGGACAGGGGGCAGGGATACGCAGTATTTT
TRBJ1-5	NA	TRBD1	TRBV6-1	CASSADRGQGNQPQHF	TGTGCCAGCAGTGCAGACAGGGGGCAAGGCAATCAGCCCCAGCATTTT
TRBJ1-2	NA	NA	TRBV10-3	CAVRTAEANYGYTF	TGTGCCGTGAGAACAGCAGAAGCTAACTATGGCTACACCTTC
TRBJ2-7	NA	NA	TRBV6-6	CASSTPAGEQYF	TGTGCCAGCAGTACCCCCGCGGGGGAGCAGTACTTC
TRBJ1-6	NA	NA	TRBV2	CASTGGAGVNSPLHF	TGTGCCAGCACGGGAGGGGCAGGGGTCAATTCACCCCTCCACTTT
TRBJ2-3	NA	NA	TRBV9	CASSVGLESQYF	TGTGCCAGCAGCGTAGGGCTCGAATCGCAGTATTTT
TRBJ2-7	NA	TRBD1	TRBV5-4	CASSYIRDRASYEQYF	TGTGCCAGCAGCTACATCCGGGACAGGGCCTCCTACGAGCAGTACTTC
TRBJ2-7	few	NA	TRBV6-6	CASSESNRQYF	TGTGCCAGCAGTGAGTCGAATAGGCAGTACTTC
TRBJ2-1	once	TRBD2	TRBV28	CASSHTPPAGGRGYNEQFF	TGTGCCAGCAGCCATACCCCCCCAGCGGGGGGGCGGGGCTACAATGAGCAGTTCTTC
TRBJ2-7	few	TRBD1	TRBV14	CASSQIPRDRGESYEQYF	TGTGCCAGCAGCCAAATTCCCCGGGACAGGGGGGAGTCCTACGAGCAGTACTTC
TRBJ1-4	NA	NA	TRBV10-2	CATNGRVGDELFF	TGCGCCACTAACGGGAGGGTGGGGGATGAACTGTTTTTT
TRBJ2-3	once	TRBD1	TRBV7-6	CASSLAGGQGRDTQYF	TGTGCCAGCAGCTTAGCGGGGGGACAGGGACGAGATACGCAGTATTTT
TRBJ1-6	NA	TRBD1	TRBV6-6	CASSRDRGSSYNSPLHF	TGTGCCAGCAGTCGGGACAGAGGGAGCTCCTATAATTCACCCCTCCACTTT
TRBJ2-7	once	NA	TRBV5-6	CASSGSGTTYEQYF	TGTGCCAGCAGCGGTTCCGGGACAACCTACGAGCAGTACTTC
TRBJ2-1	NA	NA	TRBV12-3/TRBV12-4	CASSSPVNEQFF	TGTGCCAGCAGTTCCCCCGTGAATGAGCAGTTCTTC
TRBJ1-6	NA	TRBD1	TRBV5-5	CASSLGTGASPLHF	TGTGCCAGCAGCCTCGGGACAGGGGCATCACCCCTCCACTTT
TRBJ2-3	NA	TRBD2	TRBV2	CASKWSSGSPDTQYF	TGTGCCAGCAAATGGTCTAGCGGGTCCCCAGATACGCAGTATTTT
TRBJ1-4	NA	NA	TRBV3-1/TRBV3-2	CASSQAATNEKLFF	TGTGCCAGCAGCCAAGCAGCAACTAATGAAAAACTGTTTTTT
TRBJ2-3	NA	NA	TRBV6-2/TRBV6-3	CASSLAGADTQYF	TGTGCCAGCAGTCTGGCAGGGGCAGATACGCAGTATTTT
TRBJ1-2	NA	NA	TRBV5-4	CASSTGAPGYGYTF	TGTGCCAGCAGTACCGGAGCCCCTGGCTATGGCTACACCTTC
TRBJ2-5	NA	TRBD2	TRBV5-1	CASSLDLAGGQETQYF	TGCGCCAGCAGCTTGGATCTAGCGGGGGGCCAAGAGACCCAGTACTTC
TRBJ1-5	NA	NA	TRBV21-1	CASRHGLDNQPQHF	TGTGCCAGCAGGCACGGACTGGACAATCAGCCCCAGCATTTT
TRBJ1-1	NA	NA	TRBV20-1	CSMRGGTEAFF	TGCAGTATGCGGGGGGGAACTGAAGCTTTCTTT
TRBJ1-4	NA	NA	TRBV7-2	CASSLALDEKLFF	TGTGCCAGCAGCTTAGCCCTCGATGAAAAACTGTTTTTT
TRBJ1-5	NA	NA	TRBV15	CATSQSPAETGFNQPQHF	TGTGCCACCAGCCAAAGTCCAGCAGAGACAGGATTCAATCAGCCCCAGCATTTT
TRBJ2-3	NA	TRBD1	TRBV10-1	CASSEAGQGTTDTQYF	TGCGCCAGCAGTGAAGCCGGACAGGGTACCACAGATACGCAGTATTTT
TRBJ2-7	NA	TRBD1	TRBV2	CAGKQGSSYEQYF	TGTGCGGGAAAACAGGGGAGCTCCTACGAGCAGTACTTC
TRBJ1-2	NA	TRBD1	TRBV28	CASMDTGGGNYGYTF	TGTGCCAGCATGGATACAGGGGGCGGTAACTATGGCTACACCTTC
TRBJ1-6	NA	NA	TRBV2	CASSVLSPDNSPLHF	TGTGCCAGCAGCGTTCTATCTCCGGATAATTCACCCCTCCACTTT
TRBJ1-2	many	TRBD1	TRBV7-9	CASSSTIRGRKTINYGYTF	TGTGCCAGCAGCTCCACAATCAGGGGGCGCAAGACTATTAACTATGGCTACACCTTC
TRBJ2-5	NA	TRBD2	TRBV7-9	CASSAGETQYF	TGTGCCAGTTCAGCGGGGGAGACCCAGTACTTC
TRBJ1-3	NA	NA	TRBV9	CASSVTGNTIYF	TGTGCCAGCAGCGTCACTGGAAACACCATATATTTT
TRBJ2-2	NA	NA	TRBV15	CATSRDRGETGELFF	TGTGCCACCAGCAGAGATAGGGGTGAGACCGGGGAGCTGTTTTTT
TRBJ1-5	NA	TRBD1	TRBV2	CASRDGTGGNQPQHF	TGTGCCAGCAGAGACGGGACAGGGGGCAATCAGCCCCAGCATTTT
TRBJ1-5	once	NA	TRBV11-3	CASPGEYSNQPQHF	TGTGCCAGCCCCGGGGAATATAGCAATCAGCCCCAGCATTTT
TRBJ1-2	NA	NA	TRBV6-5	CASSYSEGNYGYTF	TGTGCCAGCAGTTACTCGGAGGGGAACTATGGCTACACCTTC